The entry below describes one T cell receptor beta chain. This record comes from a study of blood T cell repertoires in COVID-19. For the study at large: Sites in the United States, Italy and Spain provided acute and convalescent COVID-19 samples. PBMCs, B-cell-depleted T cells, or T cells were the source of the cDNA or gDNA that made up the material.

Original handling: Estimates of nucleated cell counts were drawn from the amplification of reference gene primers. Method: immunoSEQ multiplex PCR; TCRdb's copy keeps in-frame clones and lacks some. V, J and clone size are those of that table, while D and trimming were read from the DNA. The sample lists more than 300,000 clones, around 87% seen once, with around 9.3% in the top ten. J was trimmed by 3 bases and V by 4 bases; bases with no gene match: 8. The CDR3 is made up of 15 amino acids. From germline, CDR1 is SGHNT and CDR2 YYREEE (reference sequence). Sample: peripheral blood. The chain couples TRBV5-4 to TRBJ1-1; TRBD1 aligns across 8 bases. The sequence was collected from a young woman with COVID-19, enrolled during active disease. The CDR3, as DNA: TGTGCCAGCAGCCTCGGGACAGGTAGGCACACTGAAGCTTTCTTT. Its protein product is CASSLGTGRHTEAFF.